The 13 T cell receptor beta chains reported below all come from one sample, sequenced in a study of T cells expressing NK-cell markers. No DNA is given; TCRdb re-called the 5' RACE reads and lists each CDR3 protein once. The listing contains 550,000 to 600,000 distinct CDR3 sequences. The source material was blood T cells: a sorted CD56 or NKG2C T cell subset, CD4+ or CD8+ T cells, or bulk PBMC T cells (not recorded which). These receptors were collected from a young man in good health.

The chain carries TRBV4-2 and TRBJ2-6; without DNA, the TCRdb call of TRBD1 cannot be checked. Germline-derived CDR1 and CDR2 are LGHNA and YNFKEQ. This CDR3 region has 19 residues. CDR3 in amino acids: CASRRLGQGIGSGANVLTF.

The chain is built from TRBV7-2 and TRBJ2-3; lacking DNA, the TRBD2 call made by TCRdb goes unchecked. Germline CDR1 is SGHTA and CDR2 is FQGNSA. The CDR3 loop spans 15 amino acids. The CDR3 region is CASSFKAGEVDTQYF.

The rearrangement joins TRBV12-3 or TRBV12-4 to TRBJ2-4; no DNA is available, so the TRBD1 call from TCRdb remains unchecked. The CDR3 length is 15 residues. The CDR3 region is CASTSGTGAKNIQYF.

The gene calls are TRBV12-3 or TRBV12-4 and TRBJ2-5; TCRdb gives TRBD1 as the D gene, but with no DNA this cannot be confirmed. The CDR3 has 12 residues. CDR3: CASSLARGAQYF.

CDR3 in amino acids: CASSVGGGSITGELFF. V is TRBV9 and J is TRBJ2-2; TCRdb names TRBD2, which stays unverified in the absence of DNA. The CDR3 has 16 residues. The germline V gene has CDR1 SGDLS and CDR2 YYNGEE.

CDR3 sequence reads: CASSQDLTTEGRGNTIYF. The rearrangement joins TRBV4-2 to TRBJ1-3; TCRdb's D call, TRBD1, is unchecked because there is no DNA. The CDR3 runs 18 residues. Looked up from germline, CDR1 is LGHNA and CDR2 is YNFKEQ.

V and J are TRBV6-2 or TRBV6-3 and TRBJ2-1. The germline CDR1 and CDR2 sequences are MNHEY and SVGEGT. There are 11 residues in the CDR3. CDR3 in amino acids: CASSSSHEQFF.

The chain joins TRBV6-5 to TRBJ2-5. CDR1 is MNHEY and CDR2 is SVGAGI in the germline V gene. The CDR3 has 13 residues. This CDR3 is CASSYRLQETQYF.

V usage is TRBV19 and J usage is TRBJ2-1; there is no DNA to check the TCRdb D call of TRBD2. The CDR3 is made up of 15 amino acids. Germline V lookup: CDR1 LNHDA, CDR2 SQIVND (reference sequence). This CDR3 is CASSVSGSAWNEQFF.

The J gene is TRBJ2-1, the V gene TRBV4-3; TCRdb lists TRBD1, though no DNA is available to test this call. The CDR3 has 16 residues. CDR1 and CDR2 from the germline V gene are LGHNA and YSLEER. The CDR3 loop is CASSAGGLVWPNEQFF.

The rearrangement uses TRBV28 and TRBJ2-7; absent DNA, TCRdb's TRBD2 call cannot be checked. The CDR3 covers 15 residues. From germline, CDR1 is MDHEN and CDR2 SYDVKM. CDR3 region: CASSSGLAGEVEQYF.

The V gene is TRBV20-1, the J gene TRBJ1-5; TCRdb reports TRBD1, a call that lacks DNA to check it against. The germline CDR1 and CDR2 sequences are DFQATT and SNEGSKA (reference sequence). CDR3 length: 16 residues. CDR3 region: CSGLGWTQGANQPQHF.

The CDR3 reads CASSFGVGEQFF. This chain connects TRBV28 to TRBJ2-1. The CDR3 has 12 residues. Germline CDR1 and CDR2: MDHEN and SYDVKM.